Listed below are T cell receptor beta chains from one sample, sequenced in a study of T cells after yellow fever vaccination. TCRdb reprocessed the 5' RACE reads via MiXCR and lists one record per CDR3 protein. The sample has some 500,000 distinct CDR3 sequences, about 13% seen once. Sequences were derived from PBMCs, sampled on the day of the yellow fever booster vaccination. These receptors were collected from a man aged 25 to 40 who received the YFV17D yellow fever vaccine. Both conserved end residues are part of each CDR3. A D gene is named only where the DNA matches it firmly. The size field is filled for only some rows; it gives once, few, many or a size class.

TRBJ2-7 NA NA TRBV10-2 CASSESLAGLIHEQYF TGCGCCAGCAGTGAGTCCTTGGCGGGATTAATCCACGAGCAGTACTTC
TRBJ1-1 NA NA TRBV7-8 CASSLLIRRTGVGITEAFF TGTGCCAGCAGCTTATTGATACGACGAACGGGTGTTGGTATTACTGAAGCTTTCTTT
TRBJ2-3 NA NA TRBV6-4 CASSDSGDSTPDTQYF TGTGCCAGCAGTGACTCGGGGGACTCCACCCCAGATACGCAGTATTTT
TRBJ2-7 NA NA TRBV7-3 CASSLSPGVVYEQYF TGTGCCAGCAGCTTAAGTCCAGGGGTCGTCTACGAGCAGTACTTC
TRBJ1-5 NA few TRBV12-3/TRBV12-4 CASSLALYTNQPQHF TGTGCCAGCAGTTTAGCGCTCTACACTAATCAGCCCCAGCATTTT
TRBJ1-5 NA NA TRBV12-3/TRBV12-4 CASSSSRGGNQPQHF TGTGCCAGCAGTTCCTCTCGGGGAGGCAATCAGCCCCAGCATTTT
TRBJ1-2 TRBD1 NA TRBV19 CASSMTGGHYGYTF TGTGCCAGTAGTATGACAGGGGGGCACTATGGCTACACCTTC
TRBJ2-7 TRBD2 few TRBV27 CASSSVAGVISYEQYF TGTGCCAGCAGCTCGGTAGCGGGAGTGATAAGTTACGAGCAGTACTTC
TRBJ2-1 TRBD2 NA TRBV12-3/TRBV12-4 CASSLGNSGSYNEQFF TGTGCCAGCAGTTTAGGAAATAGCGGGTCCTACAATGAGCAGTTCTTC
TRBJ1-1 NA few TRBV12-5 CASGLSSMNTEAFF TGTGCTAGTGGTTTGAGTAGCATGAACACTGAAGCTTTCTTT
TRBJ2-5 TRBD2 NA TRBV7-2 CASSLAPGLAVETQYF TGTGCCAGCAGCTTAGCCCCGGGACTAGCGGTAGAAACCCAGTACTTC
TRBJ2-5 NA NA TRBV20-1 CSARTRQETQYF TGCAGTGCCAGGACCCGCCAAGAGACCCAGTACTTC
TRBJ2-1 TRBD2 few TRBV7-2 CASSLASSGEQFF TGTGCCAGCAGCTTAGCGTCTAGCGGCGAGCAGTTCTTC
TRBJ2-5 TRBD2 few TRBV3-1 CASSPSGSIETQYF TGTGCCAGCAGCCCAAGCGGGAGTATCGAGACCCAGTACTTC
TRBJ2-7 TRBD1 many TRBV7-2 CASSRTGGNYEQYF TGTGCCAGCAGCAGAACAGGGGGAAACTACGAGCAGTACTTC
TRBJ2-7 NA NA TRBV5-1 CASSLATRDNEQYF TGCGCCAGCAGCTTGGCCACCCGTGATAACGAGCAGTACTTC
TRBJ2-1 TRBD1 NA TRBV6-2/TRBV6-3 CASSYQTGVEFF TGTGCCAGCAGTTACCAGACAGGGGTAGAGTTCTTC
TRBJ1-1 NA few TRBV9 CASSPRTNTEAFF TGTGCCAGCAGCCCACGGACAAACACTGAAGCTTTCTTT
TRBJ2-7 NA NA TRBV12-3/TRBV12-4 CASTSKTGEQYF TGTGCCAGCACCTCAAAGACAGGCGAGCAGTACTTC
TRBJ2-2 NA NA TRBV7-3 CASSFGIPGELFF TGTGCCAGCAGCTTTGGTATTCCCGGGGAGCTGTTTTTT
TRBJ1-5 NA few TRBV20-1 CSASTGWNQPQHF TGCAGTGCTAGCACAGGGTGGAATCAGCCCCAGCATTTT
TRBJ2-4 NA many TRBV7-2 CASSSSGVRDIQYF TGTGCCAGCAGCTCGTCTGGGGTTCGGGACATTCAGTACTTC
TRBJ2-5 NA NA TRBV2 CASIGAREETQYF TGTGCCAGCATCGGGGCCCGAGAAGAGACCCAGTACTTC
TRBJ2-3 NA NA TRBV29-1 CSTKGHQGVDTQYF TGCAGCACAAAAGGGCATCAAGGGGTAGATACGCAGTATTTT
TRBJ2-7 NA NA TRBV20-1 CSARDSDYEQYF TGCAGTGCTAGGGACAGTGATTACGAGCAGTACTTC
TRBJ2-7 TRBD2 NA TRBV5-1 CASSLYAGVEAHEQYF TGCGCCAGCAGCTTGTATGCGGGAGTGGAGGCGCACGAGCAGTACTTC
TRBJ2-6 NA NA TRBV4-3 CASSQTGWTSGANVLTF TGCGCCAGCAGCCAAACCGGTTGGACTTCTGGGGCCAACGTCCTGACTTTC